The source of this T cell receptor beta chain is a study of T cell changes during pregnancy in multiple sclerosis. This CDR3 is built from 14 residues. The germline V gene has CDR1 SQVTM and CDR2 ANQGSEA. V lost 5 bases to trimming and J lost 6 bases; unmatched junction nucleotides: 9. TCRdb's copy holds only in-frame clones and misses some; the assay was immunoSEQ multiplex PCR. The profile shows some 64,000 clones, 92% of them singletons. The V gene is TRBV29-1, the J gene TRBJ1-1; TRBD1 matches at 10 bases. The source of this sequence is a female donor with multiple sclerosis, enrolled in a pregnancy study. Sequences were derived from peripheral blood, sampled in the first trimester of pregnancy. The CDR3 region has the DNA TGCAGCGTTAGACAGGGGGCTGGGGAGTCTGAAGCTTTCTTT. This translates into CSVRQGAGESEAFF. Full variable domain (remainder filled in from reference TRBV29-1 and TRBJ1-1): SAVISQKPSRDICQRGTSLTIQCQVDSQVTMMFWYRQQPGQSLTLIATANQGSEATYESGFVIDKFPISRPNLTFSTLTVSNMSPEDSSIYLCSVRQGAGESEAFFGQGTRLTVV.